Below, 32 T cell receptor beta chains from the same sample are listed, as sequenced in a study of T cells in tumors after PD-1 blockade (dated by TCRdb to between 2018 and 2020). The library was built by means of the immunoSEQ multiplex PCR assay. This is the immuneACCESS table as TCRdb keeps it, with only in-frame sequences that have V and J called. A part of the clones is gone; compared with another copy, unresolved V genes explain less than half, and the rest is unexplained. This sample comprises about 34,000 clones, around 73% of them detected only once. The top ten hold about two fifths of the sample. The sample's time point, from its label and the paper: after anti-PD-1 therapy. The sequenced sample was PBMCs, obtained after anti-PD-1 treatment. The receptors stem from a human donor with basal cell carcinoma.

This clone has more than one count but fewer than ten. The V gene is TRBV7-8, the J gene TRBJ1-6, with D tentatively TRBD1 (5 bases). The CDR3 is 16 residues long. CDR1 and CDR2 (germline): SGHVS, FQNEAQ. The V end lost 5 bases, the J end lost 6 bases, and 17 bases lay between the germline ends. CDR3 in DNA: TGTGCCAGCAGCGAAGATGTCGCGAGGGGTAATTCACCCCTCCACTTT. Encoded protein: CASSEDVARGNSPLHF. Drawing the rest from reference TRBV7-8 and TRBJ1-6, the complete variable domain is GAGVSQSPRYKVAKRGQDVALRCDPISGHVSLFWYQQALGQGPEFLTYFQNEAQLDKSGLPSDRFFAERPEGSVSTLKIQRTQQEDSAVYLCASSEDVARGNSPLHFGNGTRLTVT.

V gene TRBV7-2 combines with J gene TRBJ2-1, with 9 bases fitting TRBD1. The CDR3 has 15 residues. The germline V gene encodes CDR1 SGHTA and CDR2 FQGNSA. V lost 5 bases to trimming and J lost 9 bases; unmatched junction nucleotides: 11. The CDR3 reads CASSPRGPTGGEQFF. CDR3 bases: TGTGCCAGCAGCCCCCGGGGACCGACAGGGGGTGAGCAGTTCTTC.

The chain is built from TRBV27 and TRBJ2-3; D perhaps matches TRBD2 (5 bases). The germline V gene encodes CDR1 MNHEY and CDR2 SMNVEV (reference sequence). V shed 6 bases and J shed 8 bases, with 12 bases lying between them. The CDR3 consists of 12 residues. CDR3 in amino acids: CASSPPGVTQYF. CDR3 DNA: TGTGCCAGCAGCCCTCCCGGGGTTACGCAGTATTTT.

The V and J genes are TRBV7-2 and TRBJ1-2, with a weak D call TRBD1 (6 bases). This CDR3 has 14 amino acids. V was shortened by 5 bases and J by 0 bases, with 10 bases between the two germline ends. Germline CDR1 SGHTA, CDR2 FQGNSA. CDR3 DNA sequence: TGTGCCAGCAGCGTACAGGGAGCTAACTATGGCTACACCTTC. This translates into CASSVQGANYGYTF.

V and J are TRBV11-3 and TRBJ2-7, with D maybe TRBD2 (6 bases). The CDR3 loop spans 16 amino acids. The germline V gene has CDR1 SGHNT and CDR2 YENEEA. Trimming shortened V by 3 bases and J by 5 bases, and 20 bases separated the two germline ends. The CDR3 nucleotides read TGTGCCAGCAGCTTCGAAATAGGGACTTTTTCCAACGAGCAGTACTTC. Translated, it gives CASSFEIGTFSNEQYF.

This chain uses TRBV15 with TRBJ2-2; D is undetermined. From germline, CDR1 is LNHNV and CDR2 YYDKDF (reference sequence). CDR3 length: 15 residues. Trimming took off 5 bases at V and 4 bases at J, with 14 bases between the two ends. CDR3 sequence reads: CATSPSKGSTGELFF. CDR3 DNA sequence: TGTGCCACCAGCCCCAGCAAAGGGTCCACCGGGGAGCTGTTTTTT.

This clone was counted between two and nine times. The rearrangement links TRBV19 to TRBJ2-4, with unresolved D. In germline, CDR1 is LNHDA, CDR2 SQIVND (reference sequence). This CDR3 is built from 18 residues. V gave up 0 bases and J gave up 0 bases, with 15 bases separating them. As DNA, the CDR3 is TGTGCCAGTAGTATAGATGGGGTAGCCTTACTAGCCAAAAACATTCAGTACTTC. Its protein product is CASSIDGVALLAKNIQYF. Drawing the rest from reference TRBV19 and TRBJ2-4, the complete variable domain is DGGITQSPKYLFRKEGQNVTLSCEQNLNHDAMYWYRQDPGQGLRLIYYSQIVNDFQKGDIAEGYSVSREKKESFPLTVTSAQKNPTAFYLCASSIDGVALLAKNIQYFGAGTRLSVL.

This chain uses TRBV6-5 with TRBJ1-6; D unclear. Germline V gene lookup returns CDR1 MNHEY and CDR2 SVGAGI. The V gene lost 6 bases and the J gene lost 4 bases, with 7 bases spanning the gap. This CDR3 has 13 amino acids. The CDR3 DNA reads as TGTGCCAGCAGCCCCAGATATAATTCACCCCTCCACTTT. Amino acid sequence: CASSPRYNSPLHF.

The J gene is TRBJ1-1, the V gene TRBV6-5, with a possible D match to TRBD1 (6 bases). The CDR3 is 12 amino acids. Germline CDR1 reads MNHEY; CDR2 reads SVGAGI. Trimming removed 6 bases at V and 11 bases at J, with 16 bases between. The CDR3 DNA follows: TGTGCCAGCAGAAGGGGGACCTCGAGGGCTTTCTTT. This codes for CASRRGTSRAFF.

This clone was counted a few times. V usage is TRBV9 and J usage is TRBJ1-3, with D possibly being TRBD1 (6 bases). Trimming removed 0 bases at V and 0 bases at J, with 10 bases between. The CDR3 has 16 residues. The V gene's germline CDR1 is SGDLS and CDR2 YYNGEE. In DNA form, the CDR3 reads TGTGCCAGCAGCGTAGCGCAGGGGAGCTCTGGAAACACCATATATTTT. Translating gives CASSVAQGSSGNTIYF.

The rearrangement links TRBV19 to TRBJ1-2, with no clear D. This CDR3 spans 13 amino acids. V was shortened by 7 bases and J by 6 bases, with 15 bases between the two germline ends. The germline V gene encodes CDR1 LNHDA and CDR2 SQIVND (reference sequence). The CDR3 nucleotides are TGTGCCAGTACCATGAGGGAGGATAATGGCTACACCTTC. Encoded protein: CASTMREDNGYTF. The full variable domain, with the rest looked up from reference TRBV19 and TRBJ1-2, is DGGITQSPKYLFRKEGQNVTLSCEQNLNHDAMYWYRQDPGQGLRLIYYSQIVNDFQKGDIAEGYSVSREKKESFPLTVTSAQKNPTAFYLCASTMREDNGYTFGSGTRLTVV.

V gene TRBV6-5 combines with J gene TRBJ1-5, with a weak D call TRBD1 (6 bases). The CDR3 is 15 amino acids. With 6 bases removed from V and 0 bases from J, the gap between germline ends came to 12 bases. The V gene's germline CDR1 is MNHEY and CDR2 SVGAGI. As DNA, the CDR3 is TGTGCCAGCAGAGTTGGACAGACTAGCAATCAGCCCCAGCATTTT. Translating it yields CASRVGQTSNQPQHF.

This clone was detected only once. The chain carries TRBV7-2 and TRBJ2-1, with 8 bases aligning to TRBD2. Germline lookup yields CDR1 SGHTA and CDR2 FQGNSA. With V trimmed by 4 bases and J by 9 bases, 5 bases remained unmatched. CDR3 size: 13 residues. The CDR3 DNA sequence: TGTGCCAGCAGCTCCGGGAGGGCCTTTGAGCAGTTCTTC. This encodes CASSSGRAFEQFF.

As concerns this clone: Different DNA sequences within this sample yield the same CDR3. The rearrangement uses TRBV9 and TRBJ2-7; the match to TRBD1 covers 10 bases. From germline, CDR1 is SGDLS and CDR2 YYNGEE. The length of the CDR3 is 14 residues. V dropped 3 bases and J dropped 4; count of bases not matched to a gene: 4. The CDR3 DNA reads as TGTGCCAGCAGCGCGGGACAGGGGCCTTACGAGCAGTACTTC. Amino acids: CASSAGQGPYEQYF.

This rearrangement joins TRBV25-1 to TRBJ1-4; 7 bases line up with TRBD1. V was clipped by 2 bases and J by 7 bases; unmatched bases: 7. The CDR3 runs 15 residues. The germline gives CDR1 MGHDK, CDR2 SYGVNS. CDR3 region: CASSETRQGSEKLFF. Here the CDR3 DNA reads TGTGCCAGCAGTGAAACAAGACAGGGAAGTGAAAAACTGTTTTTT.

This chain uses TRBV25-1 with TRBJ1-3; no reliable D call. CDR1 MGHDK and CDR2 SYGVNS come from the germline V gene. The CDR3 runs to 12 residues. Trimming shortened V by 10 bases and J by 2 bases, and 9 bases separated the two germline ends. CDR3 region: CATRTPGNTIYF. CDR3 DNA sequence: TGTGCCACCAGGACTCCTGGAAACACCATATATTTT.

The V gene is TRBV3-1 (or the pseudogene TRBV3-2), the J gene TRBJ2-7, with D perhaps TRBD1 (6 bases). V lost 1 base, J lost 3 bases, and 16 bases lay in between. Per germline, CDR1 LGHDT and CDR2 YNNKEL (reference sequence). The CDR3 consists of 16 residues. The CDR3 loop reads CASSQVLVGQHYEQYF. DNA for the CDR3: TGTGCCAGCAGCCAAGTGCTGGTTGGACAGCACTACGAGCAGTACTTC.

The chain uses TRBV29-1 and TRBJ1-1; no clear D gene. CDR3 size: 13 residues. The ends were cut back, 1 base at V and 1 base at J, with 7 bases in the middle. The germline CDR1 and CDR2 sequences are SQVTM and ANQGSEA. CDR3 loop: CSVEVRGNTEAFF. For the CDR3, the DNA is TGCAGCGTTGAAGTGCGGGGGAACACTGAAGCTTTCTTT.

The gene calls are TRBV11-3 and TRBJ2-3, with 7 positions matching TRBD2. The CDR3 spans 15 residues. The J segment lost 3 bases and the V segment lost 2 bases, leaving 5 bases of the junction unmatched. Germline lookup yields CDR1 SGHNT and CDR2 YENEEA. CDR3 protein: CASSLTLAATDTQYF. The CDR3 DNA follows: TGTGCCAGCAGCTTAACCCTAGCGGCGACAGATACGCAGTATTTT.

CDR3 bases: TGTGCCAGCAGCCGGAACATGAGGGACATTCAGTACTTC. Amino acid sequence: CASSRNMRDIQYF. V is TRBV14 and J is TRBJ2-4, with a weak D call TRBD2 (5 bases). Trimming cost V 4 bases and J 8 bases, with 12 bases left between them. The length of the CDR3 is 13 residues. CDR1 is SGHDN, CDR2 FVKESK, per germline.

This sequence joins TRBV5-1 and TRBJ1-2, with TRBD1 matching over 8 bases. This CDR3 region has 14 residues. Trimming cost V 4 bases and J 3 bases; bases outside gene matches: 5. The germline V gene has CDR1 SGHRS and CDR2 YFSETQ. The CDR3 sequence: CASSLEGQDYGYTF. In DNA, the CDR3 is TGCGCCAGCAGCCTGGAGGGACAGGACTATGGCTACACCTTC.

This chain connects TRBV6-1 to TRBJ1-5; D possibly corresponds to TRBD1 (5 bases). This CDR3 has 15 amino acids. V lost 0 bases and J 1 base, leaving 7 bases between the germline ends. Germline V gives CDR1 MNHNS, CDR2 SASEGT. The DNA for the CDR3 is TGTGCCAGCAGTGAAGCCAGGGTAAGCAATCAGCCCCAGCATTTT. It yields the protein CASSEARVSNQPQHF.

This clone appeared a few times. This rearrangement joins TRBV9 to TRBJ2-2, with a possible D match to TRBD2 (5 bases). The CDR3 loop spans 14 amino acids. The germline V gene has CDR1 SGDLS and CDR2 YYNGEE. The V and J ends lost 7 bases and 6 bases respectively, with 16 bases between them. The CDR3 region is CASAGAAAAGELFF. The CDR3, as DNA: TGTGCCAGCGCCGGAGCGGCGGCCGCCGGGGAGCTGTTTTTT.

The chain links TRBV9 to TRBJ1-4; 7 positions agree with TRBD1. The V segment lost 3 bases and the J segment 0 bases; nucleotides outside the gene matches: 5. The length of the CDR3 is 16 residues. Germline V gives CDR1 SGDLS, CDR2 YYNGEE. The CDR3 DNA sequence: TGTGCCAGCAGCGGGGACAGAGGAGCAACTAATGAAAAACTGTTTTTT. Amino acids: CASSGDRGATNEKLFF.

This sequence joins TRBV5-1 and TRBJ1-1, with D possibly being TRBD1 (6 bases). CDR1 and CDR2 (germline): SGHRS, YFSETQ. The V end was cut by 3 bases, the J end by 1 base, with 22 bases between. The length of the CDR3 is 18 residues. In DNA, the CDR3 is TGCGCCAGCAGCTGGAGACCCGGGGGCGCGGGTTCGAACACTGAAGCTTTCTTT. This sequence encodes CASSWRPGGAGSNTEAFF.

The chain has TRBV29-1 and TRBJ1-1; tentatively, D is TRBD1 (6 bases). There are 12 residues in the CDR3. Trimming took 5 bases from V and 4 from J, leaving 11 bases between them. Germline V gives CDR1 SQVTM, CDR2 ANQGSEA. The CDR3 region is CSVTQGGTEAFF. For the CDR3, the DNA is TGCAGCGTTACACAGGGAGGCACTGAAGCTTTCTTT.

This rearrangement joins TRBV21-1 to TRBJ1-2; the table's D call, TRBD1, has no DNA check behind it. TRBV21-1 is annotated as a pseudogene. The CDR3 extends over 17 amino acids. This CDR3 is CASSKSARDSLIYGYTF. The CDR3 DNA reads as TGTGCCAGCAGCAAAAGCGCCCGGGACAGCCTCATCTATGGCTACACCTTC.

The V and J genes are TRBV5-4 and TRBJ1-1; the D is unclear. The germline V gene has CDR1 SGHNT and CDR2 YYREEE (reference sequence). The V end was cut by 0 bases, the J end by 5 bases, with 11 bases between. This CDR3 region has 14 residues. Here the CDR3 reads CASSLERAETEAFF. The CDR3 DNA reads as TGTGCCAGCAGCTTGGAACGGGCAGAAACTGAAGCTTTCTTT.

This sequence joins TRBV7-2 and TRBJ2-3; possible D gene TRBD2, 5 bases. V lost 5 bases, J lost 2 bases, and 20 bases lay in between. The CDR3 covers 17 residues. Germline V gives CDR1 SGHTA, CDR2 FQGNSA. For the CDR3, the DNA is TGTGCCAGCAGCCCCCCTGGTTTGCGGGCTGCCACAGATACGCAGTATTTT. This translates into CASSPPGLRAATDTQYF.

This chain joins TRBV19 and TRBJ1-6; the D gene is possibly TRBD1 (6 bases). The CDR3 length is 16 residues. From germline, CDR1 is LNHDA and CDR2 SQIVND (reference sequence). V was clipped by 6 bases and J by 6 bases, with 18 bases between them. In DNA form, the CDR3 reads TGTGCCAGTAGCCCAGAAAGGGGGACACCTAATTCACCCCTCCACTTT. It codes for CASSPERGTPNSPLHF.

This sequence joins TRBV7-6 and TRBJ1-2; weak D call: TRBD1 (6 bases). CDR1 is SGHVS and CDR2 is FNYEAQ in the germline V gene. Trimming cost V 5 bases and J 8 bases, with 12 bases left between them. The CDR3 sequence is 12 residues long. Written as DNA, the CDR3 is TGTGCCAGCAGCCTCGGGGGCGAGGGCTACACCTTC. Protein sequence: CASSLGGEGYTF.

The J gene is TRBJ2-3, the V gene TRBV27; 7 bases fit TRBD2. This CDR3 is 14 amino acids long. The V segment lost 7 bases and the J segment 2 bases; nucleotides outside the gene matches: 6. Germline V gene lookup returns CDR1 MNHEY and CDR2 SMNVEV (reference sequence). CDR3 nucleotide sequence: TGTGCCAGCACCTCTAGCGGACTCACAGATACGCAGTATTTT. Translated: CASTSSGLTDTQYF.